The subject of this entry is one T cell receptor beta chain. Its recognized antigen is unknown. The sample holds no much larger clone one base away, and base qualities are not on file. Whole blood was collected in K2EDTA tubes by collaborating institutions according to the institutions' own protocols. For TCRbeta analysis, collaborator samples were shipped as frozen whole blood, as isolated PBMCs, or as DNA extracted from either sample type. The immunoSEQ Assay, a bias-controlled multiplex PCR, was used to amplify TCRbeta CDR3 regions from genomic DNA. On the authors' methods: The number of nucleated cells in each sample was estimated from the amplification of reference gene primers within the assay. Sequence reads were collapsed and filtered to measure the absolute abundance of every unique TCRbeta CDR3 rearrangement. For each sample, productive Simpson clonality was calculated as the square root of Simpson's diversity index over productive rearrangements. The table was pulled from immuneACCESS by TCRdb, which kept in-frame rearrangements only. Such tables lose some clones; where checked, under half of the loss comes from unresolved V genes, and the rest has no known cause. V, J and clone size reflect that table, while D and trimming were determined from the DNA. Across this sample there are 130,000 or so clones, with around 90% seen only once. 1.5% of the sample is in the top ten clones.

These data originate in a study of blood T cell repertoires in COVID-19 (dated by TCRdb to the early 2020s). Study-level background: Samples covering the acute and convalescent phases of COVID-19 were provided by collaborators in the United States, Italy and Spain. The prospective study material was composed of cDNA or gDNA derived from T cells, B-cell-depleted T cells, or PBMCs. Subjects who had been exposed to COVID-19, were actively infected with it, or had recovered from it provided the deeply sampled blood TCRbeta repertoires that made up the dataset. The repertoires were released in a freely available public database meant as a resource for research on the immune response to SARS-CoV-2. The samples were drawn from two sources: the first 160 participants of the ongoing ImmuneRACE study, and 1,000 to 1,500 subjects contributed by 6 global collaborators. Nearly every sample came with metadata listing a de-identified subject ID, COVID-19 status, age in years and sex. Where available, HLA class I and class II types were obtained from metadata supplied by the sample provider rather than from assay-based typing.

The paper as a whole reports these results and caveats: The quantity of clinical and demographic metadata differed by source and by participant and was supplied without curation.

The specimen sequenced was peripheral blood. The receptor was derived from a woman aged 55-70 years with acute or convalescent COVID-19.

The DNA sequence is given as TGTGCCAGCAGGGGACTAGCGGGGACTAGCACAGATACGCAGTATTTT. Its coded protein is CASRGLAGTSTDTQYF. The receptor chain draws on TRBV6-6 and TRBJ2-3, with 13 bases matching TRBD2. Counted from cysteine to phenylalanine, this CDR3 has 16 amino acids. Of all the DNA, just the CDR3 is kept, 48 bases in frame from base 1. Trimming leaves V shorter by 6 bases and J shorter by 0 bases, with the junction holding 3 bases beyond the gene matches. CDR1 MNHNY and CDR2 SVGAGI were looked up in the germline V gene (reference sequence).